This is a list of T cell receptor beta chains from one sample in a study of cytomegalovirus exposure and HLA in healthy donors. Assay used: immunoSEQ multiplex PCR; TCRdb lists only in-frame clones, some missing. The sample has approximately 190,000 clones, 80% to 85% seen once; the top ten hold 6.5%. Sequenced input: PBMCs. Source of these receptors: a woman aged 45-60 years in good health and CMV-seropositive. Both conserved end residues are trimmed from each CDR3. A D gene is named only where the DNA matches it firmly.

CDR3aa: ATGEGRNEQY; len: 10; d_gene: NA; v_gene: TRBV19
CDR3aa: ASSVNRGRPQH; len: 11; d_gene: TRBD1; v_gene: TRBV6-1
CDR3aa: ASSPIGTRNYGYT; len: 13; d_gene: NA; v_gene: TRBV16
CDR3aa: ASSMGVGGYEQY; len: 12; d_gene: NA; v_gene: TRBV5-4
CDR3aa: ASSHGDRTETQY; len: 12; d_gene: TRBD1; v_gene: TRBV4-1
CDR3aa: ASSQDRLAGGGGTGELF; len: 17; d_gene: TRBD2; v_gene: TRBV4-1
CDR3aa: ASTSGGLDTQY; len: 11; d_gene: TRBD2; v_gene: TRBV28
CDR3aa: ASSWILAGGGNEQF; len: 14; d_gene: TRBD2; v_gene: TRBV5-1
CDR3aa: ASSLSATGGSEAF; len: 13; d_gene: TRBD1; v_gene: TRBV6-4
CDR3aa: AWSRGAEKLF; len: 10; d_gene: NA; v_gene: TRBV30
CDR3aa: ASSSEAVYGYT; len: 11; d_gene: NA; v_gene: TRBV7-9
CDR3aa: ASSQGFGLAGGPYNEQF; len: 17; d_gene: TRBD2; v_gene: TRBV4-1
CDR3aa: ASSRGGYEQY; len: 10; d_gene: TRBD2; v_gene: TRBV7-4
CDR3aa: ASRGVYEQY; len: 9; d_gene: NA; v_gene: TRBV2
CDR3aa: ASSDAGSRRDAQY; len: 13; d_gene: NA; v_gene: TRBV25-1
CDR3aa: ASSSEGGSGNTIY; len: 13; d_gene: NA; v_gene: TRBV5-1
CDR3aa: ASSPDRFSYNEQF; len: 13; d_gene: TRBD1; v_gene: TRBV7-9
CDR3aa: ASSEEAGAMNTEAF; len: 14; d_gene: NA; v_gene: TRBV2
CDR3aa: ASSLGGDGVAYEQY; len: 14; d_gene: NA; v_gene: TRBV5-1
CDR3aa: ASRPIRLRTGVETQY; len: 15; d_gene: TRBD1; v_gene: TRBV23-1
CDR3aa: ASSEVWQGNSPLH; len: 13; d_gene: NA; v_gene: TRBV2
CDR3aa: ASSPGQLLH; len: 9; d_gene: NA; v_gene: TRBV28
CDR3aa: ASSERGRFMGNEQF; len: 14; d_gene: NA; v_gene: TRBV6-1
CDR3aa: ASSLPGEYEQY; len: 11; d_gene: NA; v_gene: TRBV5-1
CDR3aa: ASSYVGRGQDGFYGYT; len: 16; d_gene: NA; v_gene: TRBV28
CDR3aa: ASRGRGTNEKLF; len: 12; d_gene: NA; v_gene: TRBV19
CDR3aa: ASSLAASSNQPQH; len: 13; d_gene: NA; v_gene: TRBV7-2
CDR3aa: ASSLLLAGDHNEQF; len: 14; d_gene: TRBD2; v_gene: TRBV27
CDR3aa: ATSRGMGQGASTDTQY; len: 16; d_gene: TRBD1; v_gene: TRBV15
CDR3aa: ASSLVEGANYGYT; len: 13; d_gene: TRBD1; v_gene: TRBV6-5
CDR3aa: ASSEASGGADEQF; len: 13; d_gene: TRBD2; v_gene: TRBV2
CDR3aa: ASSPYDSGNEQF; len: 12; d_gene: NA; v_gene: TRBV7-8
CDR3aa: ASSVSGGEDTQY; len: 12; d_gene: TRBD2; v_gene: TRBV9
CDR3aa: ASSLNLVGQINEKLF; len: 15; d_gene: NA; v_gene: TRBV5-5
CDR3aa: ASSLRLIGRSGELF; len: 14; d_gene: NA; v_gene: TRBV13
CDR3aa: ASSPGGEGAWTSPLH; len: 15; d_gene: TRBD1; v_gene: TRBV18
CDR3aa: ATSRDLRTISYNEQF; len: 15; d_gene: NA; v_gene: TRBV15
CDR3aa: ASLGQVLYGYT; len: 11; d_gene: NA; v_gene: TRBV6-6
CDR3aa: SAPQGNGYT; len: 9; d_gene: NA; v_gene: TRBV20-1
CDR3aa: ASSALQGLSGNTIY; len: 14; d_gene: NA; v_gene: TRBV28
CDR3aa: ASSTGQPRNTIY; len: 12; d_gene: NA; v_gene: TRBV7-2
CDR3aa: ASSTPSNNGYT; len: 11; d_gene: NA; v_gene: TRBV28
CDR3aa: ASSLAQGRNTEAF; len: 13; d_gene: NA; v_gene: TRBV11-2
CDR3aa: SVDRQGYTEAF; len: 11; d_gene: TRBD1; v_gene: TRBV29-1
CDR3aa: ASSQGPAGRETQY; len: 13; d_gene: NA; v_gene: TRBV4-1
CDR3aa: ASSEATSGTNEQF; len: 13; d_gene: TRBD2; v_gene: TRBV10-1
CDR3aa: ASSMGQGPSTEAF; len: 13; d_gene: TRBD1; v_gene: TRBV19
CDR3aa: ASSGGYGEKLF; len: 11; d_gene: NA; v_gene: TRBV18
CDR3aa: ASSVYSSNTGELF; len: 13; d_gene: NA; v_gene: TRBV9
CDR3aa: ASSLAQGPREKLF; len: 13; d_gene: NA; v_gene: TRBV7-9
CDR3aa: SARDFAGEF; len: 9; d_gene: TRBD2; v_gene: TRBV20-1
CDR3aa: ASSEGGLETQY; len: 11; d_gene: NA; v_gene: TRBV7-9
CDR3aa: ASRQQRESSYNEQF; len: 14; d_gene: TRBD2; v_gene: TRBV11-3